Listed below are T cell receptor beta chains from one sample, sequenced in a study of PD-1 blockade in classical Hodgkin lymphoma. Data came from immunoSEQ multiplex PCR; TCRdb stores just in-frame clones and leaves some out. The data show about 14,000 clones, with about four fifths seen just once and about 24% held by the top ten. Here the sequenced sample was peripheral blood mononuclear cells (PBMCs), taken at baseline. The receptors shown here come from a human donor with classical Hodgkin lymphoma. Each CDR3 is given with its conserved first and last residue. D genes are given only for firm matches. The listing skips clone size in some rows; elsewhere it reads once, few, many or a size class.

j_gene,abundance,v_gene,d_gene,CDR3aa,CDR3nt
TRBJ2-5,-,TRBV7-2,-,CASSLAPAGAETQYF,TGTGCCAGCAGCTTAGCTCCCGCGGGGGCCGAGACCCAGTACTTC
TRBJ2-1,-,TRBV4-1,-,CASSQDNPFGQGSPSNNEQFF,TGCGCCAGCAGCCAAGATAATCCTTTTGGGCAGGGCTCCCCCTCGAACAATGAGCAGTTCTTC
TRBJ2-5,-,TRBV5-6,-,CASSLWGGETQYF,TGTGCCAGCAGCTTGTGGGGTGGGGAGACCCAGTACTTC
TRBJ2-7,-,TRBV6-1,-,CASRTDQSAYEQYF,TGTGCCAGCAGGACCGATCAGTCAGCCTACGAGCAGTACTTC
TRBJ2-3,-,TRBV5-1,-,CASSLGVGSTDTQYF,TGCGCCAGCAGCTTGGGGGTTGGAAGCACAGATACGCAGTATTTT
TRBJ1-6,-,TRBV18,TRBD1,CASSPAQGQGNSPLHF,TGTGCCAGCTCACCAGCACAGGGGCAGGGTAATTCACCCCTCCACTTT
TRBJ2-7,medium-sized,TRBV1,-,CTSSQLSLPCEQYF,TGCACCAGCAGCCAATTGTCCCTCCCCTGCGAGCAGTACTTC
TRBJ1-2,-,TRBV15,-,CATSRDRVSYGYTF,TGTGCCACCAGCAGAGACAGAGTATCCTATGGCTACACCTTC
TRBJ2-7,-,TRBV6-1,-,CASRMEGTYEQYF,TGTGCCAGCAGGATGGAGGGGACATACGAGCAGTACTTC
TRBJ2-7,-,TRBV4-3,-,CASSQQLIGEQYF,TGCGCCAGCAGCCAACAGCTAATCGGCGAGCAGTACTTC